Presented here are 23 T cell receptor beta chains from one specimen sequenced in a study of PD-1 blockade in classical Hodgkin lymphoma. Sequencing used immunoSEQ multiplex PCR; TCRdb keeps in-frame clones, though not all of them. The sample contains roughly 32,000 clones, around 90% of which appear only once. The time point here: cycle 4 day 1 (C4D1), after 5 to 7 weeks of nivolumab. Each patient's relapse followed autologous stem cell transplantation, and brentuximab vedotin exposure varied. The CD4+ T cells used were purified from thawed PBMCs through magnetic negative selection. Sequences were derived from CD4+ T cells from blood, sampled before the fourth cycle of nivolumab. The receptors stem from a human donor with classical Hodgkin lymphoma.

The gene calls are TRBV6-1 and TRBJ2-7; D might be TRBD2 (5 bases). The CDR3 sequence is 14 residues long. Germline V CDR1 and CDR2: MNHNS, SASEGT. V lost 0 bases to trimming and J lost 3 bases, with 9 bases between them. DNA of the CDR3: TGTGCCAGCAGTGAAGCCCAACTAGGCTACGAGCAGTACTTC. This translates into CASSEAQLGYEQYF.

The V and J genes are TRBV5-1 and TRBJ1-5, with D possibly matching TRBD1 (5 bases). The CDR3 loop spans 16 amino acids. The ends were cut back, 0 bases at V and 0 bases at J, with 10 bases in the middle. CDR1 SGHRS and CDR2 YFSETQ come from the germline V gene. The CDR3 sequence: CASSLGDGLSNQPQHF. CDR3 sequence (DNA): TGCGCCAGCAGCTTGGGGGACGGGCTTAGCAATCAGCCCCAGCATTTT.

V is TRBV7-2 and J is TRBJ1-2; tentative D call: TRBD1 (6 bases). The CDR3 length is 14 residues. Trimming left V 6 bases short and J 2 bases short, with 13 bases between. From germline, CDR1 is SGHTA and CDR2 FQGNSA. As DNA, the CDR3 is TGTGCCAGCAGTCCTTCCAGGGGAAACTATGGCTACACCTTC. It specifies CASSPSRGNYGYTF.

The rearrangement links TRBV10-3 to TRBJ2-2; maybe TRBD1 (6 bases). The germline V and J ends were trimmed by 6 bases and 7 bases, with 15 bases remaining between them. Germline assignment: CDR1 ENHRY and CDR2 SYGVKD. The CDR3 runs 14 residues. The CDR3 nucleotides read TGTGCCATCAGCCTACAGGGTATAATCGGGGAGCTGTTTTTT. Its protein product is CAISLQGIIGELFF.

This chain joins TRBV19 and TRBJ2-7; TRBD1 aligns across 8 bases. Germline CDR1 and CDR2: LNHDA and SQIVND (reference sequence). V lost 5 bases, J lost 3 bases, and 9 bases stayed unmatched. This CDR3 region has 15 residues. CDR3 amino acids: CASSPPATGGYEQYF. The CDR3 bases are TGTGCCAGTAGTCCCCCTGCTACAGGGGGCTACGAGCAGTACTTC. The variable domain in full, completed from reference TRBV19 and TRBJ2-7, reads DGGITQSPKYLFRKEGQNVTLSCEQNLNHDAMYWYRQDPGQGLRLIYYSQIVNDFQKGDIAEGYSVSREKKESFPLTVTSAQKNPTAFYLCASSPPATGGYEQYFGPGTRLTVT.

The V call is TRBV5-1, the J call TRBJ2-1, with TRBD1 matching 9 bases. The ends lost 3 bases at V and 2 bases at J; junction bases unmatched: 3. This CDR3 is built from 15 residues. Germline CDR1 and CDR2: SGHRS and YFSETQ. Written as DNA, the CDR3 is TGCGCCAGCAGCTCCGGACAGGGGACCTACAATGAGCAGTTCTTC. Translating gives CASSSGQGTYNEQFF.

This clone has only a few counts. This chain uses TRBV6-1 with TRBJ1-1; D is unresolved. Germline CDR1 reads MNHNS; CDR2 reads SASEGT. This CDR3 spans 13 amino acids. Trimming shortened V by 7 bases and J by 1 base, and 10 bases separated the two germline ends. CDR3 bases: TGTGCCAGCACCACCTTCACGAACACTGAAGCTTTCTTT. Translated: CASTTFTNTEAFF.

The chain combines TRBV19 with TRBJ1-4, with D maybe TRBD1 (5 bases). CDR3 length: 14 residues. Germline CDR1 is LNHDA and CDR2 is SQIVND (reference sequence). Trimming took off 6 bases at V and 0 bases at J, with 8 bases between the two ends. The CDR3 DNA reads TGTGCCAGTAGGACGACAGCAACTAATGAAAAACTGTTTTTT. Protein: CASRTTATNEKLFF.

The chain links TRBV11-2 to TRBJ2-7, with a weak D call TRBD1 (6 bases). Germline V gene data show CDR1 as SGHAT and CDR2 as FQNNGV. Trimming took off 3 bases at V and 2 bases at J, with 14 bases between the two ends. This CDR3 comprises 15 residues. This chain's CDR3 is CASSLWGRGAYEQYF. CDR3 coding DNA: TGTGCCAGCAGCTTGTGGGGCAGGGGCGCCTACGAGCAGTACTTC. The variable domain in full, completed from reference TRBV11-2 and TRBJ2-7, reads EAGVAQSPRYKIIEKRQSVAFWCNPISGHATLYWYQQILGQGPKLLIQFQNNGVVDDSQLPKDRFSAERLKGVDSTLKIQPAKLEDSAVYLCASSLWGRGAYEQYFGPGTRLTVT.

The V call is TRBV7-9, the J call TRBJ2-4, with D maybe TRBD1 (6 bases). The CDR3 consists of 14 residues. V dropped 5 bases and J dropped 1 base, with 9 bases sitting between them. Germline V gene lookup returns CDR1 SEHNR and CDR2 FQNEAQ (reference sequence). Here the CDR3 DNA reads TGTGCCAGCAGCCTACAGGGTGCCAAAAACATTCAGTACTTC. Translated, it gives CASSLQGAKNIQYF.

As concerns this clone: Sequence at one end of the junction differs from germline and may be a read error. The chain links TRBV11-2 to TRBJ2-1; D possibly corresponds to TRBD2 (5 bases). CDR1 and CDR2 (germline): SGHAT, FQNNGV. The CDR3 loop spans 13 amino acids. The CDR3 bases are TGTGCCAGCCGCTTTACCGGAGGCAATGAGCAGTTCTTC. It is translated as CASRFTGGNEQFF.

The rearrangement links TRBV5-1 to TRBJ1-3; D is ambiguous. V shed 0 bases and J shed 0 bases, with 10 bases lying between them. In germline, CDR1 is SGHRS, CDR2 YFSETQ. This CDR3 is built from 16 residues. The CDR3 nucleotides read TGCGCCAGCAGCTTGGAATCGGGTTTCTCTGGAAACACCATATATTTT. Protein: CASSLESGFSGNTIYF. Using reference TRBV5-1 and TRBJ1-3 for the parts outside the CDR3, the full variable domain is KAGVTQTPRYLIKTRGQQVTLSCSPISGHRSVSWYQQTPGQGLQFLFEYFSETQRNKGNFPGRFSGRQFSNSRSEMNVSTLELGDSALYLCASSLESGFSGNTIYFGEGSWLTVV.

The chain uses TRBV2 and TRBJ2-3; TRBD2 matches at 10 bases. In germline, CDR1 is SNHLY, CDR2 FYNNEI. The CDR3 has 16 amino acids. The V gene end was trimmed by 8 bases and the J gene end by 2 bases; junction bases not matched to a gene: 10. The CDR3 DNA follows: TGTGCCAGCTCCCCACAACTAGCGGGATACACAGATACGCAGTATTTT. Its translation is CASSPQLAGYTDTQYF.

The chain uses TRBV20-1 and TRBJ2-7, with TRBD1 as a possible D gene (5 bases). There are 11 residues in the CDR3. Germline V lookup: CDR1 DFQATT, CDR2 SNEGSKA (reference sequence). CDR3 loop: CSLRVFYEQYF. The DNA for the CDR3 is TGCAGCCTCAGGGTGTTCTACGAGCAGTACTTC.

The CDR3 DNA reads TGTGCCAGCAGGGGGACTAGGTGGGTCGGGGAGCTGTTTTTT. As protein: CASRGTRWVGELFF. The chain uses TRBV25-1 and TRBJ2-2; TRBD2 agrees at 8 bases. Germline V gene sequence: CDR1 MGHDK, CDR2 SYGVNS. The J segment lost 7 bases and the V segment lost 6 bases, leaving 7 bases of the junction unmatched. This CDR3 region has 14 residues.

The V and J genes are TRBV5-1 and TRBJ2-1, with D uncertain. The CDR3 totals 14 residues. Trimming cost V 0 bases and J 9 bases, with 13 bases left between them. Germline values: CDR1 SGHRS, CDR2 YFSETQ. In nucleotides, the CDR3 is TGCGCCAGCAGCTTGGCTAGAGGCAAGAGTGAGCAGTTCTTC. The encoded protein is CASSLARGKSEQFF. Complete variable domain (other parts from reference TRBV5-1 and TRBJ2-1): KAGVTQTPRYLIKTRGQQVTLSCSPISGHRSVSWYQQTPGQGLQFLFEYFSETQRNKGNFPGRFSGRQFSNSRSEMNVSTLELGDSALYLCASSLARGKSEQFFGPGTRLTVL.

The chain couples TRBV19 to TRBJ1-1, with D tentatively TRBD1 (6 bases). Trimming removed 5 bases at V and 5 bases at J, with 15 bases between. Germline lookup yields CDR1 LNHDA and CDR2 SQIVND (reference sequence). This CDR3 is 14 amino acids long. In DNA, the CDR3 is TGTGCCAGTAGTGCGTCACAGGGATTTACTGAAGCTTTCTTT. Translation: CASSASQGFTEAFF.

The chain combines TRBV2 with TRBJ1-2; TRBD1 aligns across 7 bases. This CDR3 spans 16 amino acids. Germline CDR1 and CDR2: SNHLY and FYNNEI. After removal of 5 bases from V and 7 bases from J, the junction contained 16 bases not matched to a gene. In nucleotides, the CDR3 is TGTGCCAGCAGTTCCGACAGGGCGAGTTTGGGAGTTGGCTACACCTTC. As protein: CASSSDRASLGVGYTF.

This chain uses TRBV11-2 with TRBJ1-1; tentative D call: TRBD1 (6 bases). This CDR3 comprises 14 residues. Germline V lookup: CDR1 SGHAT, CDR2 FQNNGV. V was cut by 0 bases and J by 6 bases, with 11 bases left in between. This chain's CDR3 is CASSLDLQGAEAFF. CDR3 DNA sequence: TGTGCCAGCAGCTTAGATCTACAGGGCGCTGAAGCTTTCTTT.

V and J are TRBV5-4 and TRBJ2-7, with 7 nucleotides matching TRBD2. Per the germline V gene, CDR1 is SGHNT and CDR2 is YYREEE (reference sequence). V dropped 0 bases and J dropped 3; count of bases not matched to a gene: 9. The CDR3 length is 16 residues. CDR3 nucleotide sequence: TGTGCCAGCAGCTTGGTAGCGGGCGAACCTGACTACGAGCAGTACTTC. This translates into CASSLVAGEPDYEQYF.

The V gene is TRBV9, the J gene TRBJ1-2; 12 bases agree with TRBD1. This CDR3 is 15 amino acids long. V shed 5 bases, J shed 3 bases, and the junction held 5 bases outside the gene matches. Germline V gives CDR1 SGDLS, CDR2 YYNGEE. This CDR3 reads CASRAGTGGDYGYTF. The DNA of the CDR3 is TGTGCCAGCAGGGCCGGGACAGGGGGCGACTATGGCTACACCTTC.

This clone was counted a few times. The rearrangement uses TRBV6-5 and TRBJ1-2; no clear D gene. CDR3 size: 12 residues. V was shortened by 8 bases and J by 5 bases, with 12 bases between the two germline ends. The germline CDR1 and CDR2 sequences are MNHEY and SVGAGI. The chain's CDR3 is CASGEPPYGYTF. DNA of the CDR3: TGTGCCAGCGGGGAGCCCCCTTATGGCTACACCTTC.

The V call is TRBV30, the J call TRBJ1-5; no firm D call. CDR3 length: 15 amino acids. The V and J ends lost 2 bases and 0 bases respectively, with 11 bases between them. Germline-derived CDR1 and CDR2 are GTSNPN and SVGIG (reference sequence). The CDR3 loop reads CAWSSGVVSNQPQHF. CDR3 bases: TGTGCCTGGAGTAGTGGGGTTGTTAGCAATCAGCCCCAGCATTTT.